A single sample gave rise to the 5 T cell receptor beta chains below, sequenced in a study of blood T cell repertoires in COVID-19. Libraries were prepared by immunoSEQ multiplex PCR; TCRdb keeps only in-frame clonotypes and omits some of them. The sample lists around 50,000 clones; approximately 86% were seen once. The sequencing sample was made of peripheral blood. All receptors derive from a man aged 55 to 70 with active or convalescent COVID-19.

The chain couples TRBV19 to TRBJ2-1; D gene unclear. Trimming removed 1 base at V and 0 bases at J, with 10 bases between. The CDR3 runs to 16 residues. Germline V gene lookup returns CDR1 LNHDA and CDR2 SQIVND (reference sequence). CDR3 coding DNA: TGTGCCAGTAGTATAGGTGTGGAGAGCTCCTACAATGAGCAGTTCTTC. This gives the protein CASSIGVESSYNEQFF.

The chain uses TRBV10-2 and TRBJ1-1; D gene ambiguous. The CDR3 consists of 13 residues. Germline CDR1 WSHSY, CDR2 SAAADI. The V end lost 0 bases, the J end lost 3 bases, and 5 bases lay between the germline ends. The CDR3 spells CASSESQDTEAFF. The CDR3 bases are TGCGCCAGCAGTGAGTCGCAGGACACTGAAGCTTTCTTT.

The sample holds one count of this clone. The chain uses TRBV9 and TRBJ2-1; 8 nucleotides line up with TRBD2. The CDR3 spans 15 residues. The V gene's germline CDR1 is SGDLS and CDR2 YYNGEE. J gave up 4 bases and V 4 bases, and 7 bases lay outside the gene matches. The CDR3 DNA reads as TGTGCCAGCAGCATGAGCGGGGGCAGTTACAATGAGCAGTTCTTC. Translated, it gives CASSMSGGSYNEQFF. Complete variable domain (other parts from reference TRBV9 and TRBJ2-1): DSGVTQTPKHLITATGQRVTLRCSPRSGDLSVYWYQQSLDQGLQFLIQYYNGEERAKGNILERFSAQQFPDLHSELNLSSLELGDSALYFCASSMSGGSYNEQFFGPGTRLTVL.

The rearrangement uses TRBV6-5 and TRBJ1-1; maybe TRBD1 (5 bases). V gave up 2 bases and J gave up 5 bases, with 9 bases separating them. Germline V CDR1 and CDR2: MNHEY, SVGAGI. CDR3 length: 13 amino acids. CDR3 in amino acids: CASSYAGNTEAFF. In DNA, the CDR3 is TGTGCCAGCAGTTACGCAGGGAATACTGAAGCTTTCTTT.

The chain uses TRBV20-1 and TRBJ2-5; D possibly corresponds to TRBD1 (5 bases). The V gene's germline CDR1 is DFQATT and CDR2 SNEGSKA (reference sequence). The CDR3 has 10 residues. The CDR3 sequence: CSLGAWTQYF. CDR3 DNA: TGCAGCTTAGGGGCGTGGACCCAGTACTTC.